This T cell receptor beta chain was sequenced in a study of T cell responses to AZD1222 COVID-19 vaccine listed by TCRdb under 2021. A note on the overall study: TCR sequencing was performed for 230 to 250 trial participants, of whom 200 to 210 were given two doses of AZD1222 and around 25 were given two doses of MenACWY control vaccine. Trial participants were enrolled into age subgroups of 18-55, 56-69 and 70-plus years, which contained around 150, 29 and 61 TCR-sequenced participants, respectively.

The time point label of this sample denotes: about 28 days (+/-7) after the second vaccine dose. AZD1222 recipients given second doses at about 4 weeks or at about 12 weeks were pooled, since spike-specific TCR depth and breadth were not found to differ between the two schedules. Vaccinee samples were obtained from the UK trials COV001 and COV002, which included a single-blind randomized controlled phase 2/3 trial of AZD1222 (ChAdOx1 nCoV-19) in healthy adults. For TCRbeta chain sequencing, PBMC samples were collected from trial participants at day 0 and at day 28 after the second dose. Broad study findings and their caveats: Most participants were white British and females outnumbered males, and the authors suggested that clonal diversity may have been underestimated. The 56-69-year group was small, and its depth increase did not reach significance, likely because of low power. The vaccine-associated CD4 TCRs covered the entire spike protein, and the dominant responses fell in regions 160-218 and 743-854. Conclusions about previously exposed vaccinees are limited, since just a handful of AZD1222 recipients were seropositive for SARS-CoV-2 at baseline. Reportedly, almost half of the unique spike-specific TCRs recognized epitopes lying outside the regions that are mutated in the B.1.351 and B.1.1.7 variants. After two AZD1222 doses, spike-specific TCR breadth and depth were significantly higher than at day 0 and than in MenACWY recipients. Because no day 14 peak-response samples were available, the repertoires could be characterized only after the peak T cell response.

Germline trimming amounts to 6 bases on V and 5 bases on J, with 3 as the count of junction bases outside the gene matches. Measured from the cysteine to the phenylalanine, the CDR3 is 13 residues long. The kept DNA is CDR3 alone, 39 bases in frame from the first base. The CDR3 regions of human TCRbeta chains were analyzed by immunosequencing. On the study's bioinformatics: Repertoire TCRs were checked for matches against a reference library of SARS-CoV-2-specific TCRs that had been generated using the MIRA antigen-specificity platform. Breadth was defined as the fraction of unique TCRs that were SARS-CoV-2-associated, and depth was defined as the fraction of total T cells that were SARS-CoV-2-associated. Each spike-specific TCR was assigned to its reactive spike region and to a CD4 or CD8 class using the MIRA data. Log10-transformed breadth and depth values were compared by one-way ANOVA with Sidak's multiple comparisons tests. TCRdb stores this immuneACCESS table with in-frame sequences only. Part of the clones is absent; in the studies checked, under half of the shortfall reflects unresolved V genes, and no reason is known for the rest. The V and J calls and clone size were taken over from that table, and D and trimming were inferred from the DNA. The sample table holds about 46,000 clones, of which around 90% were seen once. The ten largest account for about 1.1% of the sample.

Concerning this clone itself: Its target antigen remains unknown. The sample holds no much larger clone one base away, and base qualities are not on file.

The sequencing used peripheral blood, collected 28 days after the second AZD1222 dose. The V gene is TRBV12-3 or TRBV12-4 and the J gene is TRBJ1-1; 10 bases in the middle match TRBD1. This clonotype originated in an adult who received the AZD1222 COVID-19 vaccine. In nucleotide form, the sequence is TGTGCCAGCAGCGGACAGGGGGGAACTGAAGCTTTCTTT. This translates into CASSGQGGTEAFF.